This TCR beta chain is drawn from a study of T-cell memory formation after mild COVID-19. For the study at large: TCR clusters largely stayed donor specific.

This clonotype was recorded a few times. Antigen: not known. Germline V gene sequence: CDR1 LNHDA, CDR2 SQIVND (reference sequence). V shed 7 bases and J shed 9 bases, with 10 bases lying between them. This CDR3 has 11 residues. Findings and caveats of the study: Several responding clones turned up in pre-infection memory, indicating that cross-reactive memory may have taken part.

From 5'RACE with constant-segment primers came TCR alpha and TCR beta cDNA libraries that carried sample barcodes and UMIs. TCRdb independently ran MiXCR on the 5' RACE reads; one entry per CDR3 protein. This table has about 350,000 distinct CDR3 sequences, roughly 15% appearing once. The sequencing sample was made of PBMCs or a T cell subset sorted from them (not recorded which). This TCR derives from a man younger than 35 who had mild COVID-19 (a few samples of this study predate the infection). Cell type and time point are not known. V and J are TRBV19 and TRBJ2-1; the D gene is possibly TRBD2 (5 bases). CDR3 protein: CASTGSLEQFF. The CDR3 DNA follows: TGTGCCAGTACTGGGAGTCTTGAGCAGTTCTTC. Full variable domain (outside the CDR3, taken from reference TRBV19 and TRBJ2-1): DGGITQSPKYLFRKEGQNVTLSCEQNLNHDAMYWYRQDPGQGLRLIYYSQIVNDFQKGDIAEGYSVSREKKESFPLTVTSAQKNPTAFYLCASTGSLEQFFGPGTRLTVL.